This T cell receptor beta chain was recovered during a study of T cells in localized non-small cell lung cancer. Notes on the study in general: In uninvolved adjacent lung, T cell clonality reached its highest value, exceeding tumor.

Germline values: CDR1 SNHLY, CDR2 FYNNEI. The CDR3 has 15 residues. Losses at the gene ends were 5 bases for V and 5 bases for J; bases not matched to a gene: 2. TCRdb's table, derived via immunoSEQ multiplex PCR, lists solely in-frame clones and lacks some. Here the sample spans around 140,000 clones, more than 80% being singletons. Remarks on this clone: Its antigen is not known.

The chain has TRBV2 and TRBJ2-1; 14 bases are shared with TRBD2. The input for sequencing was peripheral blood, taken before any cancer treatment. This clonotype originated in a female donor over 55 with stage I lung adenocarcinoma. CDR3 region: CASSRLAGGHNEQFF. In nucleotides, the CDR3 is TGTGCCAGCAGTCGACTAGCGGGAGGGCACAATGAGCAGTTCTTC.